Listed here are 23 T cell receptor beta chains from one sample, sequenced in a study of blood T cell repertoires in COVID-19. Produced via immunoSEQ multiplex PCR; TCRdb's table is partial and in-frame only. Here the sample spans fewer than 110,000 clones, about 85% being singletons. The sequenced sample consisted of peripheral blood. The receptors stem from a woman in her seventies with active or convalescent COVID-19.

CDR3 sequence: CASSRGILKYEQYF. The DNA for the CDR3 is TGTGCCAGCAGCCGGGGAATTTTAAAGTACGAGCAGTACTTC. The V and J genes are TRBV11-2 and TRBJ2-7, with D maybe TRBD2 (5 bases). This CDR3 region has 14 residues. Trimming left V 5 bases short and J 4 bases short, with 15 bases between. In germline, CDR1 is SGHAT, CDR2 FQNNGV.

This chain joins TRBV18 and TRBJ1-4; 8 bases are a match to TRBD1. Germline assignment: CDR1 KGHSH and CDR2 LQKENI. This CDR3 comprises 14 residues. The V and J ends lost 6 bases and 7 bases, in that order; junction bases with no gene match: 7. The CDR3 region is CASSLTGEGEKLFF. For the CDR3, the DNA is TGTGCCAGCTCCCTGACAGGGGAGGGTGAAAAACTGTTTTTT.

As DNA, the CDR3 is TGTGCCATCAGTGCCGGGACTAGCGGGGGGAGGGGAGAGACCCAGTACTTC. It codes for CAISAGTSGGRGETQYF. The J gene is TRBJ2-5, the V gene TRBV10-3, with 15 bases lining up with TRBD2. This CDR3 spans 17 amino acids. V lost 4 bases and J lost 4; bases outside the gene matches: 7. CDR1 and CDR2 from the germline V gene are ENHRY and SYGVKD.

The J gene is TRBJ1-6, the V gene TRBV27; TRBD1 agrees at 7 bases. The CDR3 contains 13 residues. Germline V gives CDR1 MNHEY, CDR2 SMNVEV (reference sequence). V dropped 5 bases and J dropped 9; count of bases not matched to a gene: 4. The CDR3 region has the DNA TGTGCCAGCAGTATGGACAGGCCTTCACCCCTCCACTTT. Its translation: CASSMDRPSPLHF.

The J gene is TRBJ2-6, the V gene TRBV2; tentative D call: TRBD1 (6 bases). The CDR3 is 15 amino acids. Germline lookup yields CDR1 SNHLY and CDR2 FYNNEI. Trimming removed 6 bases from V and 0 bases from J, with 9 bases in between. CDR3 sequence (DNA): TGTGCCAGCAGGACAGGATCCTCTGGGGCCAACGTCCTGACTTTC. It is translated as CASRTGSSGANVLTF.

This chain uses TRBV10-3 with TRBJ2-6; 9 nucleotides match TRBD2. J gave up 2 bases and V 0 bases, and 5 bases lay outside the gene matches. Germline lookup yields CDR1 ENHRY and CDR2 SYGVKD. The CDR3 runs 18 residues. DNA for the CDR3: TGTGCCATCAGTGAGTCAGGGGTAGCGGGAGCTGGGGCCAACGTCCTGACTTTC. Protein: CAISESGVAGAGANVLTF.

The rearrangement links TRBV5-1 to TRBJ2-3; TRBD2 matches 7 bases. Per germline, CDR1 SGHRS and CDR2 YFSETQ. The CDR3 covers 14 residues. J lost 6 bases, V lost 2 bases, and 6 bases had no gene match. In DNA form, the CDR3 reads TGCGCCAGCAGCTTCAGCGGGGATCAGGATACGCAGTATTTT. Amino acids: CASSFSGDQDTQYF.

This chain joins TRBV28 and TRBJ1-2; 10 nucleotides align to TRBD1. With V trimmed by 4 bases and J by 4 bases, 9 bases remained unmatched. CDR1 and CDR2 (germline): MDHEN, SYDVKM. The CDR3 spans 16 residues. CDR3 coding DNA: TGTGCCAGCAGTTCAATCGGACAGGGGGAAGGCTATGGCTACACCTTC. Protein product: CASSSIGQGEGYGYTF.

The table lists this clone with a few counts. This chain links TRBV19 with TRBJ1-4; TRBD1 agrees at 7 bases. Germline V gives CDR1 LNHDA, CDR2 SQIVND (reference sequence). The CDR3 length is 15 residues. J gave up 0 bases and V 6 bases, and 4 bases lay outside the gene matches. This CDR3 is CASRQGQATNEKLFF. CDR3 nucleotides: TGTGCCAGTAGGCAAGGACAGGCAACTAATGAAAAACTGTTTTTT.

The rearrangement links TRBV2 to TRBJ1-2; 8 bases fit TRBD1. Germline trimming cut 3 bases from V and 5 bases from J; bases unmatched to any gene: 8. Germline CDR1 is SNHLY and CDR2 is FYNNEI. The CDR3 covers 15 residues. CDR3 DNA sequence: TGTGCCAGCAGTGAGAAGACAGGGGCCGGGTATGGCTACACCTTC. Residues: CASSEKTGAGYGYTF.

This clone was seen once. The chain is built from TRBV7-2 and TRBJ2-5, with 11 bases lining up with TRBD2. Germline V lookup: CDR1 SGHTA, CDR2 FQGNSA. This CDR3 region has 15 residues. The ends lost 4 bases at V and 5 bases at J; junction bases unmatched: 6. The CDR3, as DNA: TGTGCCAGCAGCTCAATTAGCGGGAGGGGGGAGACCCAGTACTTC. As protein: CASSSISGRGETQYF.

The chain recombines TRBV5-1 with TRBJ1-2; D gene unclear. Trimming pared 3 bases from V and 0 bases from J, leaving 12 bases between. Germline-derived CDR1 and CDR2 are SGHRS and YFSETQ. The CDR3 runs 15 residues. The DNA of the CDR3 is TGCGCCAGCAGCTCGTTGCCGAGCCCTAACTATGGCTACACCTTC. It specifies CASSSLPSPNYGYTF.

This clone was seen a handful of times. The chain links TRBV5-6 to TRBJ2-7; 7 bases agree with TRBD1. After removal of 4 bases from V and 6 bases from J, the junction contained 7 bases not matched to a gene. The length of the CDR3 is 13 residues. CDR1 and CDR2 from the germline V gene are SGHDT and YYEEEE. CDR3 in amino acids: CASSRTGVGEQYF. DNA of the CDR3: TGTGCCAGCAGCCGCACAGGGGTGGGCGAGCAGTACTTC.

This rearrangement joins TRBV21-1 to TRBJ1-1. TRBV21-1 is marked as a pseudogene. The CDR3 is 12 amino acids. The CDR3 DNA reads as TGTGCCAGCAGCAAAGCAGACGGGGAAGCTTTCTTT. It encodes CASSKADGEAFF.

The chain employs TRBV28 and TRBJ1-5; a weak D match, TRBD1 (6 bases). Germline CDR1 and CDR2: MDHEN and SYDVKM. The CDR3 has 18 amino acids. V lost 5 bases to trimming and J lost 0 bases, with 20 bases between them. The CDR3 region is CASSTILQTGFSNQPQHF. The CDR3 nucleotides are TGTGCCAGCAGTACTATCCTCCAAACAGGGTTTAGCAATCAGCCCCAGCATTTT.

The V gene is TRBV5-1, the J gene TRBJ1-4, with D perhaps TRBD1 (5 bases). Deletions cut 5 bases from V and 7 bases from J, with 12 bases between. The germline V gene encodes CDR1 SGHRS and CDR2 YFSETQ. The CDR3 totals 13 residues. This chain's CDR3 is CASRRGEGEKLFF. In DNA, the CDR3 is TGCGCCAGCAGAAGAGGGGAGGGTGAAAAACTGTTTTTT.

This chain links TRBV19 with TRBJ1-3, with 9 bases identical to TRBD1. Per germline, CDR1 LNHDA and CDR2 SQIVND (reference sequence). After removal of 0 bases from V and 1 base from J, the junction contained 4 bases not matched to a gene. The CDR3 sequence is 17 residues long. The CDR3 region has the DNA TGTGCCAGTAGTATAGAGGCCGGGACAGGGTCTGGAAACACCATATATTTT. As protein: CASSIEAGTGSGNTIYF.

The chain joins TRBV28 to TRBJ2-7, with 9 bases fitting TRBD1. Losses at the gene ends were 9 bases for V and 5 bases for J; bases not matched to a gene: 8. Germline loops: CDR1 MDHEN, CDR2 SYDVKM. CDR3 length: 13 residues. CDR3 region: CASMPGQGDEQYF. Written as DNA, the CDR3 is TGTGCCAGTATGCCGGGACAGGGCGACGAGCAGTACTTC.

This chain joins TRBV3-1 (or the pseudogene TRBV3-2) and TRBJ2-2; tentatively, D is TRBD2 (5 bases). This CDR3 spans 14 amino acids. In germline, CDR1 is LGHDT, CDR2 YNNKEL (reference sequence). V was pared by 4 bases and J by 7 bases, with 13 bases between. This chain's CDR3 is CASSPLGTDGELFF. Written as DNA, the CDR3 is TGTGCCAGCAGCCCACTAGGAACAGACGGGGAGCTGTTTTTT.

This clone appeared once. V is TRBV18 and J is TRBJ2-3, with a tentative D call TRBD2 (6 bases). The CDR3 has 14 residues. Germline V gives CDR1 KGHSH, CDR2 LQKENI. V shed 3 bases and J shed 0 bases, with 7 bases lying between them. CDR3 DNA: TGTGCCAGCTCACCCAGCGGGAGCACAGATACGCAGTATTTT. This gives the protein CASSPSGSTDTQYF.

The chain couples TRBV9 to TRBJ1-2; the D gene is possibly TRBD1 (5 bases). Germline lookup yields CDR1 SGDLS and CDR2 YYNGEE. CDR3 length: 14 residues. The ends were cut back, 0 bases at V and 4 bases at J, with 10 bases in the middle. The CDR3 reads CASSVADRSYGYTF. The CDR3 region has the DNA TGTGCCAGCAGCGTAGCTGACAGATCCTATGGCTACACCTTC.

The chain couples TRBV11-2 to TRBJ2-3, with 10 positions matching TRBD2. The V gene's germline CDR1 is SGHAT and CDR2 FQNNGV. V lost 5 bases, J lost 9 bases, and 8 bases stayed unmatched. This CDR3 spans 14 amino acids. The CDR3 region has the DNA TGTGCCAGCAGCCTCAGCGGGGGGGCGGAAACGCAGTATTTT. Its translation is CASSLSGGAETQYF.

The chain employs TRBV7-2 and TRBJ1-2; 9 bases are shared with TRBD1. V shed 5 bases, J shed 4 bases, and the junction held 2 bases outside the gene matches. Germline CDR1 reads SGHTA; CDR2 reads FQGNSA. The CDR3 length is 13 residues. CDR3 sequence: CASSQGQGYGYTF. The CDR3 DNA follows: TGTGCCAGCAGCCAGGGACAGGGCTATGGCTACACCTTC.